The present TCR beta chain was sequenced within a study of T cells after posttransplantation cyclophosphamide. Treatment was busulfan-fludarabine conditioning, a marrow graft, and cyclophosphamide on days +3 and +4. Profiled with immunoSEQ multiplex PCR; TCRdb holds only in-frame clones, not every one. The sample lists about 40,000 clones; about 92% were seen once. As to this clone: Its antigen is not identified.

Notes on the study in general: TRB overlap between skin or GI tissue T cells and blood was limited. Later blood repertoires were often dominated by clones from the donor CD8+ memory compartment.

The CDR3 is 17 amino acids. Germline values: CDR1 LNHDA, CDR2 SQIVND (reference sequence). The V end was cut by 3 bases, the J end by 0 bases, with 12 bases between. The source was PBMCs, collected 55 to 70 days after allogeneic stem cell transplant with posttransplant cyclophosphamide. The rearrangement links TRBV19 to TRBJ2-6; no clear D gene. The sequence was obtained from a male patient aged 55 to 69 who received an allogeneic stem cell transplant from a related donor and was CMV-positive. Some T cells may originate from the graft donor. The CDR3 DNA reads as TGTGCCAGTAGTATTTCGGGTAGTAGCTCTGGGGCCAACGTCCTGACTTTC. It encodes CASSISGSSSGANVLTF.